Detailed here is one TCR beta chain. The sample comes from a study of shared T cell receptors in the human thymus. This CDR3 has 14 amino acids. The V end was cut by 0 bases, the J end by 0 bases, with 8 bases between. Germline values: CDR1 GTSNPN, CDR2 SVGIG (reference sequence). The protocol was immunoSEQ multiplex PCR, while the TCRdb copy is restricted to in-frame clones and leaves out a portion. The sample gives approximately 760,000 clones, 70% to 90% of which show up once; 0.0095% to 0.013% is in the top ten. These data also formed part of another study, on human thymus T cells. That source notes: An apparent bias in V and J gene usage was seen in thymic and blood repertoires.

Sequenced input: thymocytes. This clonotype was obtained from a girl less than two years old with a congenital heart defect. The chain combines TRBV30 with TRBJ1-1; possible D gene TRBD1, 6 bases. The CDR3 region is CAWSVRGLNTEAFF. DNA of the CDR3: TGTGCCTGGAGTGTGCGGGGGCTGAACACTGAAGCTTTCTTT.